The rows below give T cell receptor beta chains drawn from one sample of a study of cytomegalovirus exposure and HLA in healthy donors. Repertoires were generated with immunoSEQ multiplex PCR, while TCRdb's copy carries only in-frame clones and drops some. The table records around 150,000 clones, approximately 83% of them present only once. The sequenced sample consisted of PBMCs. Receptor source: a young man in good health and CMV-seropositive. Both conserved end residues are part of each CDR3. The D gene is left open where the match is weak. The size field is filled for only some rows; it gives once, few, many or a size class.

V gene	clone size	D gene	J gene	CDR3 length	CDR3 DNA	CDR3 protein
TRBV5-1	-	TRBD2	TRBJ2-1	15	TGCGCCAGCAGCTTGGTAGCGGGGGAATACAATGAGCAGTTCTTC	CASSLVAGEYNEQFF
TRBV14	-	TRBD1	TRBJ1-2	18	TGTGCCAGCAGCCGCACCGGGACAGATCTTTTAGTTAACTATGGCTACACCTTC	CASSRTGTDLLVNYGYTF
TRBV10-2	-	-	TRBJ1-5	14	TGCGCCAGCAGTGAGGAGGGTCACGGGCAGCCCCAGCATTTT	CASSEEGHGQPQHF
TRBV6-5	few	-	TRBJ2-7	15	TGTGCCAGCAGTCCGTCGGGAGCGGAACCCTACGAGCAGTACTTC	CASSPSGAEPYEQYF
TRBV19	-	TRBD2	TRBJ2-6	18	TGTGCCAGTAGTATAGTGGCGGGGGGACCTTCTGGGGCCAACGTCCTGACTTTC	CASSIVAGGPSGANVLTF
TRBV11-2	-	-	TRBJ1-3	14	TGTGCCAGCAGCCCGGGGGGTCGTGTAAACACCATATATTTT	CASSPGGRVNTIYF
TRBV19	-	TRBD2	TRBJ2-5	17	TGTGCCAGTAGTTCCTGGCTAGCGGGGGGCCGACAAGAGACCCAGTACTTC	CASSSWLAGGRQETQYF
TRBV6-5	-	-	TRBJ1-4	12	TGTGCCAGCAGTTACGGGGGGGAAAAACTGTTTTTT	CASSYGGEKLFF
TRBV7-2	-	-	TRBJ2-5	13	TGTGCCAGCAGCCGAGGACTCCAAGAGACCCAGTACTTC	CASSRGLQETQYF
TRBV19	-	TRBD1	TRBJ1-2	14	TGTGCCAGTACGACAGGGGGCGCCTACTATGGCTACACCTTC	CASTTGGAYYGYTF
TRBV5-6	-	-	TRBJ1-5	13	TGTGCCAGCAGCTTGGGTCCGAATCAGCCCCAGCATTTT	CASSLGPNQPQHF
TRBV6-5	-	-	TRBJ1-2	15	TGTGCCAGCAGTTACTCTAGGACAAACAACTATGGCTACACCTTC	CASSYSRTNNYGYTF
TRBV25-1	-	TRBD1	TRBJ1-4	15	TGTGCCAGCAATGACAGCGAACAGGGGGTTGGAAAACTGTTTTTT	CASNDSEQGVGKLFF
TRBV7-7	-	-	TRBJ2-7	13	TGTGCCAGCAGCTTAGGGGCAGGCTACGAGCAGTACTTC	CASSLGAGYEQYF
TRBV7-9	-	-	TRBJ1-2	15	TGTGCCAGCAGCTCATCCGGGCGGGGGCAACATGGCTACACCTTC	CASSSSGRGQHGYTF
TRBV18	once	-	TRBJ2-5	16	TGTGCCAGCTCACCAAAAGGGGGCGCGGGGCGAGAGACCCAGTACTTC	CASSPKGGAGRETQYF
TRBV27	-	-	TRBJ1-2	15	TGTGCCAGCAGTTTGCCAGCGACAGCCTACTATGGCTACACCTTC	CASSLPATAYYGYTF
TRBV5-1	-	-	TRBJ2-1	14	TGCGCCAGCAGCTTGGGACATTGGGGGGTCGAGCAGTTCTTC	CASSLGHWGVEQFF
TRBV29-1	-	TRBD2	TRBJ2-3	16	TGCAGTCTTTTGAGGGGAACTAGCGGGGCTACAGATACGCAGTATTTT	CSLLRGTSGATDTQYF
TRBV9	-	-	TRBJ2-3	13	TGTGCCAGCAGCGAGACTATTGCAGATACGCAGTATTTT	CASSETIADTQYF
TRBV6-5	-	TRBD2	TRBJ2-1	15	TGTGCCAGCAGTTACAGGCTAGCGGGGGGTGGTGAGCAGTTCTTC	CASSYRLAGGGEQFF
TRBV11-1	-	TRBD1	TRBJ1-4	13	TGTGCCAGCAGGACAGGGGGCGATGAAAAACTGTTTTTT	CASRTGGDEKLFF
TRBV9	-	TRBD2	TRBJ2-1	18	TGTGCCAGCAGCGTAGGAGCGGGGGGGCGGAGCTCCTACAATGAGCAGTTCTTC	CASSVGAGGRSSYNEQFF
TRBV13	-	TRBD2	TRBJ2-1	19	TGTGCCAGCAGCGAGAAACCGTATACTAGCGGGGGGGCCAATAATGAGCAGTTCTTC	CASSEKPYTSGGANNEQFF
TRBV18	few	-	TRBJ1-4	15	TGTGCCAGCTCACCACCAGGAGCCACTAATGAAAAACTGTTTTTT	CASSPPGATNEKLFF
TRBV28	-	-	TRBJ1-1	14	TGTGCCAGCAGGGGGGGGAATACGAACACTGAAGCTTTCTTT	CASRGGNTNTEAFF
TRBV5-4	-	TRBD1	TRBJ1-5	13	TGTGCCAGCAGCTTGGCGGGACAGGGGACCCAGCATTTT	CASSLAGQGTQHF
TRBV4-1	-	TRBD1	TRBJ1-5	16	TGCGCCAGCAGCCAGGGGGGGACAGGAATCCATCAGCCCCAGCATTTT	CASSQGGTGIHQPQHF
TRBV9	-	-	TRBJ2-7	13	TGTGCCAGCAGCGTAAGCCCAAATCACGAGCAGTACTTC	CASSVSPNHEQYF
TRBV5-4	-	TRBD1	TRBJ2-7	15	TGTGCCAGCAGCCCAGGGACAGGCAATTTCTACGAGCAGTACTTC	CASSPGTGNFYEQYF
TRBV7-9	-	TRBD1	TRBJ1-3	12	TGTGCCAGCGCAGGACAGGGCAACACCATATATTTT	CASAGQGNTIYF
TRBV10-2	once	-	TRBJ1-1	11	TGCGCCAGCAGTGCCGTCACTGAAGCTTTCTTT	CASSAVTEAFF
TRBV7-9	-	TRBD2	TRBJ2-5	15	TGTGCCAGCAGCCATTCAGCGGGGGGGCAAGAGACCCAGTACTTC	CASSHSAGGQETQYF
TRBV14	-	TRBD2	TRBJ2-1	15	TGTGCCAGCAGCCTTAGCGGGGGGGTAAGGAATGAGCAGTTCTTC	CASSLSGGVRNEQFF
TRBV6-1	-	TRBD1	TRBJ1-5	16	TGTGCCAGCAGTGAACAGGGGGCCTTAATCAATCAGCCCCAGCATTTT	CASSEQGALINQPQHF
TRBV11-2	-	-	TRBJ2-5	13	TGTGCCAGCAGCATCCCTAGGGGGGAGACCCAGTACTTC	CASSIPRGETQYF
TRBV7-8	-	-	TRBJ2-7	13	TGTGCCAGCAGCCTCCGGGGATCCTACGAGCAGTACTTC	CASSLRGSYEQYF
TRBV11-2	-	-	TRBJ1-1	14	TGTGCCAGCAGCGCCGCTTACAGTCGGACTGAAGCTTTCTTT	CASSAAYSRTEAFF
TRBV28	-	-	TRBJ1-5	18	TGTGCCAGCAGTGACAGCCGGGACATCAGATATAGCAATCAGCCCCAGCATTTT	CASSDSRDIRYSNQPQHF
TRBV6-1	-	TRBD2	TRBJ2-1	15	TGTGCCAGCAGCCGAGCGGGGGGAACCCACAATGAGCAGTTCTTC	CASSRAGGTHNEQFF
TRBV6-1	-	-	TRBJ2-2	11	TGTGCCAGCAGTGCTCCCGGGGAGCTGTTTTTT	CASSAPGELFF
TRBV7-9	-	-	TRBJ1-2	15	TGTGCCAGCAGCTGGGGAGATGCGGAAGTGAACGGCTACACCTTC	CASSWGDAEVNGYTF
TRBV2	-	TRBD1	TRBJ1-6	16	TGTGCCAGCAGTGAAAGGGGGGGGACAGGGAATTCACCCCTCCACTTT	CASSERGGTGNSPLHF
TRBV27	-	-	TRBJ1-2	13	TGTGCCAGCAGTTTATCGGGACGGGGGGGAAACACCTTC	CASSLSGRGGNTF
TRBV19	-	TRBD1	TRBJ2-7	14	TGTGCCAGTAGTGAGAGGGGGCTCCCATACGAGCAGTACTTC	CASSERGLPYEQYF
TRBV10-3	few	-	TRBJ2-7	14	TGTGCCATCAGTGCCCGAAACCCTCCGGGCGAGCAGTACTTC	CAISARNPPGEQYF
TRBV19	-	TRBD1	TRBJ2-1	15	TGTGCCAGTAGTCCCGGACAGGGGTTCGACAATGAGCAGTTCTTC	CASSPGQGFDNEQFF
TRBV6-5	-	TRBD1	TRBJ1-1	15	TGTGCCAGCAGTTACTCGACAGGGTCAGCGACTGAAGCTTTCTTT	CASSYSTGSATEAFF
TRBV9	-	-	TRBJ1-1	13	TGTGCCAGCAGCGTAGCTAGTAGCACTGAAGCTTTCTTT	CASSVASSTEAFF
TRBV6-5	-	-	TRBJ2-7	15	TGTGCCAGCAGGGGGGCGGCCGACCGGCCCTACGAGCAGTACTTC	CASRGAADRPYEQYF
TRBV9	-	-	TRBJ2-3	17	TGTGCCAGCAGCCCAGGTCAGCTCCTTACTAGCACAGATACGCAGTATTTT	CASSPGQLLTSTDTQYF
TRBV7-2	-	-	TRBJ1-1	13	TGTGCCAGCAGTCTCACCCCTAGACCTGAAGCTTTCTTT	CASSLTPRPEAFF
TRBV7-9	-	TRBD2	TRBJ2-1	15	TGTGCCAGCAGCTTCGGCGGGGGGCCCTTTGATGAGCAGTTCTTC	CASSFGGGPFDEQFF